This TCR beta chain stems from a study of vaccination effects on CD4 cells after COVID-19. Overall study: Before sequencing took place, the ViraFEST assay used viral peptide pools to expand antigen-specific CD4+ T cells. Two doses of either BNT162b2 or mRNA-1273 were given to each participant. Study-wide findings and caveats: Healthy vaccine recipients' vaccine-induced clones were almost all SARS-CoV-2 mono-reactive.

Concerning this clone: Its antigen is currently unknown.

Deletions cut 0 bases from V and 2 bases from J, with 14 bases between. This CDR3 comprises 16 residues. Germline V CDR1 and CDR2: SGHNT, YYREEE (reference sequence). Repertoires were generated with immunoSEQ multiplex PCR, while TCRdb's copy carries only in-frame clones and drops some. This sample has about 72,000 clones; around 77% occur once, and the top ten carry around 2%. Isolation of CD4+ T cells took place after about nine days of culture. The specimen was CD4+ T cells from PBMCs cultured without peptide, collected before COVID-19 vaccination. The sequence was collected from a human donor who received a COVID-19 vaccine. This chain links TRBV5-4 with TRBJ1-2; unclear D gene. The CDR3 protein is CASSLVPAPLNYGYTF. The CDR3, as DNA: TGTGCCAGCAGCTTGGTGCCAGCCCCTCTAAACTATGGCTACACCTTC.